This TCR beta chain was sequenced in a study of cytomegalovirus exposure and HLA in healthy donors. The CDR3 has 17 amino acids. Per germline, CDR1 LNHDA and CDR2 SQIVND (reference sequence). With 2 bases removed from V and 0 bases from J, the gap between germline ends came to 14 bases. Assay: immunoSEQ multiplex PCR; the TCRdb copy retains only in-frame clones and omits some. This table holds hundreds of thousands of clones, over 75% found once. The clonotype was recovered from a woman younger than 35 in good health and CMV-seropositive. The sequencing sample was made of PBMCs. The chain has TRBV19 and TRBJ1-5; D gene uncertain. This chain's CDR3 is CASSISPRLYSNQPQHF. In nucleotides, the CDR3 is TGTGCCAGTAGTATATCTCCCCGACTATATAGCAATCAGCCCCAGCATTTT.